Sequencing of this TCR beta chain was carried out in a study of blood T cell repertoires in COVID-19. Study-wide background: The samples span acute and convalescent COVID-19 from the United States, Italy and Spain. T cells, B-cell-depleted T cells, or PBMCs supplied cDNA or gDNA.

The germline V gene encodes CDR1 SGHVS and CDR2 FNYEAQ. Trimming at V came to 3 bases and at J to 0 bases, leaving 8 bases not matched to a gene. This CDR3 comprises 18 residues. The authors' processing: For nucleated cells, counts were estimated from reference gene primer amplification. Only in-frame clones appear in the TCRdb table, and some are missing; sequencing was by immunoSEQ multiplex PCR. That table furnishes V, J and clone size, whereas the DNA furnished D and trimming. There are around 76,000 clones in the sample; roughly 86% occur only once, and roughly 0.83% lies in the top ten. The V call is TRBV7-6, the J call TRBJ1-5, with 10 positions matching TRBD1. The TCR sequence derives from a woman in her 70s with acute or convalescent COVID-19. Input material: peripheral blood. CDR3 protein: CASSLRDRGLISNQPQHF. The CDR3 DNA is TGTGCCAGCAGCTTGAGGGACAGGGGCCTTATTAGCAATCAGCCCCAGCATTTT.